This T cell receptor beta chain was recovered during a study of shared clonotypes between healthy human individuals. Study conclusions and caveats: A handful of donors shared approximately 5% of their naive CD4 clonotypes.

Clones were sequenced by immunoSEQ multiplex PCR, and TCRdb holds only the in-frame ones, with some missing. The repertoire holds about 580,000 clones, with 95% to 98% as singletons. As for this clone: Its cognate antigen is unknown.

V was clipped by 6 bases and J by 2 bases, with 5 bases between them. CDR3 size: 11 residues. CDR1 is MNHNS, CDR2 SASEGT, per germline. Naive CD8 cells comprised CD45RO-negative, CCR7-positively selected cells, excluding terminally differentiated effector memory CD45RA+ cells. The chain combines TRBV6-1 with TRBJ2-7, with D hard to call. Sequenced input: naive CD8+ T cells sorted from blood. This clonotype originated in a man between 25 and 39 years old in good health. The CDR3 DNA sequence: TGTGCCAGCAGAGAAACCTACGAGCAGTACTTC. This translates into CASRETYEQYF.